This T cell receptor (beta chain) originates from a study of blood T cell repertoires in COVID-19. Trimming pared 2 bases from V and 6 bases from J, leaving 14 bases between. CDR3 size: 14 residues. Germline V gene lookup returns CDR1 SGHRS and CDR2 YFSETQ. Assay: immunoSEQ multiplex PCR; the TCRdb copy retains only in-frame clones and omits some. The repertoire consists of fewer than 60,000 clones, with about 85% occurring once and the leading ten covering under 6.5%. The chain uses TRBV5-1 and TRBJ1-1, with D perhaps TRBD1 (5 bases). What was sequenced was peripheral blood. The receptor was isolated from a man aged 60 to 69 with acute or convalescent COVID-19. The CDR3 region has the DNA TGCGCCAGCAGCTTCGGGTCAAGGGGTGCTGAAGCTTTCTTT. Its translation: CASSFGSRGAEAFF.